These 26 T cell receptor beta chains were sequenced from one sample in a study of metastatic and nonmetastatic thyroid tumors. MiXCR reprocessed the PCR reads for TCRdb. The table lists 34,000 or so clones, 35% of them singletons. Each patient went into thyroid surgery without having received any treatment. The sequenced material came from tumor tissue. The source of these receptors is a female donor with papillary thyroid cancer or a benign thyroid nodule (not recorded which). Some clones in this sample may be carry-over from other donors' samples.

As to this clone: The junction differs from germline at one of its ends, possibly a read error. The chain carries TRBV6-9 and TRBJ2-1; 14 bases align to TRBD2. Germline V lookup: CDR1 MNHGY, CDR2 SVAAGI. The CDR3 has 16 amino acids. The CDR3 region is CASTGPGLAGGNEQFF. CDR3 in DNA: TGCGCCAGCACCGGGCCCGGACTAGCGGGAGGAAATGAGCAGTTCTTC.

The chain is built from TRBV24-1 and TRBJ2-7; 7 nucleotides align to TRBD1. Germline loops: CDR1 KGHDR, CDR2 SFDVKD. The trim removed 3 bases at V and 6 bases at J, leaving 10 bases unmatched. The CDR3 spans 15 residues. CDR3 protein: CATSDAGTAPLEQYF. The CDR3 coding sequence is TGTGCCACCAGTGATGCCGGGACAGCCCCGCTCGAGCAGTACTTC.

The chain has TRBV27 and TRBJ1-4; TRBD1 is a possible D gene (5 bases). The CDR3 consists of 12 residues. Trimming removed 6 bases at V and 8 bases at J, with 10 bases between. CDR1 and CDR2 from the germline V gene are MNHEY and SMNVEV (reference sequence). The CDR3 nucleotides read TGTGCCAGCAGAGGGGTGCGGGAAAAACTGTTTTTT. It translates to CASRGVREKLFF.

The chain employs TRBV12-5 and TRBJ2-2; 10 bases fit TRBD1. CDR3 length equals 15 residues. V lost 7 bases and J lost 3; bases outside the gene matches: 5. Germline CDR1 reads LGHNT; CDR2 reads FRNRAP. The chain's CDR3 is CASVPGTGDTGELFF. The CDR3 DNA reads TGTGCTAGTGTCCCCGGGACAGGGGACACCGGGGAGCTGTTTTTT.

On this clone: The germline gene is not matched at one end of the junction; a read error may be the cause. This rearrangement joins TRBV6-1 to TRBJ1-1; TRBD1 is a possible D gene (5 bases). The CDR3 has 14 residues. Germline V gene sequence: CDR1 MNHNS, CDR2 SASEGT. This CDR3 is CASSRDPLNTESFF. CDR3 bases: TGTGCCAGCAGCCGGGACCCCCTGAACACTGAATCTTTCTTT.

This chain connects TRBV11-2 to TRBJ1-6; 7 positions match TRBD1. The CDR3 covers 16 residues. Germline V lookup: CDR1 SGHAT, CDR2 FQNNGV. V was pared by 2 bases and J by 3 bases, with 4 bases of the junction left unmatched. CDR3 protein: CASSLSSGGYNSPLHF. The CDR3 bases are TGTGCCAGCAGCTTATCCTCAGGGGGCTATAATTCACCCCTCCACTTT.

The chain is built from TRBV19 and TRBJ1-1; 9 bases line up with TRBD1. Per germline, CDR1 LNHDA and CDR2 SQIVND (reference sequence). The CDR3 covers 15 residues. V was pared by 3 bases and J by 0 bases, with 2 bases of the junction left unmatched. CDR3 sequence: CASSMGTGMNTEAFF. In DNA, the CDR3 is TGTGCCAGTAGTATGGGGACAGGGATGAACACTGAAGCTTTCTTT. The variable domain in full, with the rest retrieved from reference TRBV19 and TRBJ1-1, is DGGITQSPKYLFRKEGQNVTLSCEQNLNHDAMYWYRQDPGQGLRLIYYSQIVNDFQKGDIAEGYSVSREKKESFPLTVTSAQKNPTAFYLCASSMGTGMNTEAFFGQGTRLTVV.

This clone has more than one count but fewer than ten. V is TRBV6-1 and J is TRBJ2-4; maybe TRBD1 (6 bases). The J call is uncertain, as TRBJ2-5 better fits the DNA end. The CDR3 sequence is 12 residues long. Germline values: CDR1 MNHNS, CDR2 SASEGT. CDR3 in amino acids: CASGRQEKTQYF. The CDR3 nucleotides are TGTGCCAGCGGGCGACAGGAGAAGACCCAGTACTTC.

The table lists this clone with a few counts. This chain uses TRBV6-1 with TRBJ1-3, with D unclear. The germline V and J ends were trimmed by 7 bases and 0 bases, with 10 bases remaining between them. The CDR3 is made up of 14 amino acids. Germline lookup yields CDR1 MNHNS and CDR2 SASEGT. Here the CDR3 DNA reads TGTGCCAGCAAGAGTGTAGTCTCTGGAAACACCATATATTTT. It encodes CASKSVVSGNTIYF.

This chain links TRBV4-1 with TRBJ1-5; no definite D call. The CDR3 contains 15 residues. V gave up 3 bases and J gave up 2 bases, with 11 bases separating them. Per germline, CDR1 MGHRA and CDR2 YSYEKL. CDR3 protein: CASSHRGLGNQPQHF. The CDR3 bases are TGCGCCAGCAGCCACCGAGGGCTGGGCAATCAGCCCCAGCATTTT.

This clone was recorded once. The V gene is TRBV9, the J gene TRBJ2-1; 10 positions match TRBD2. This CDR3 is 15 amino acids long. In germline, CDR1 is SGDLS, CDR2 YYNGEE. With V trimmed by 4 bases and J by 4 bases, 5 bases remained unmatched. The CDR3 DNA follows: TGTGCCAGCAGCTTAGCGGGGGGACCTTACAATGAGCAGTTCTTC. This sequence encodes CASSLAGGPYNEQFF.

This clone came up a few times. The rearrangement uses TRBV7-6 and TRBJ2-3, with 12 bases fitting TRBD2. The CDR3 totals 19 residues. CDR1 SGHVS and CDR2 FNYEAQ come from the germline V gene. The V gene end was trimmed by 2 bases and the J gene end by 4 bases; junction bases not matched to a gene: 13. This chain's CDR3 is CASSLYTSGGPMGADTQYF. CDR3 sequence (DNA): TGTGCCAGCAGCTTATATACTAGCGGGGGGCCCATGGGTGCAGATACGCAGTATTTT.

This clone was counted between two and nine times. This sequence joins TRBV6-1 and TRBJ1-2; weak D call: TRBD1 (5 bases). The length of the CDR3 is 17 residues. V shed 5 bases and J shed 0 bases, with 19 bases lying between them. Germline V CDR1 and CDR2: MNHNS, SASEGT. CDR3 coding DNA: TGTGCCAGCAGTATCACCTTTGCGGGGCAGGCTAACTATGGCTACACCTTC. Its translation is CASSITFAGQANYGYTF.

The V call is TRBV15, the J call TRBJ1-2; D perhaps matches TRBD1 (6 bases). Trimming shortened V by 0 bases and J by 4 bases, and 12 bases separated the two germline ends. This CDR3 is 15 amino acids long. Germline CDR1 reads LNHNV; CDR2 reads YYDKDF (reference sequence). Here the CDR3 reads CATSRDFGQTYGYTF. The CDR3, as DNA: TGTGCCACCAGCAGAGATTTCGGACAGACCTATGGCTACACCTTC.

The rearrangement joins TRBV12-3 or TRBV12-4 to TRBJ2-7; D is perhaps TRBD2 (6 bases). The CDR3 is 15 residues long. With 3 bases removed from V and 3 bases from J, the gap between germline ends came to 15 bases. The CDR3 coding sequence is TGTGCCAGCAGTTTTGACGGGGACTCCTACTACGAGCAGTACTTC. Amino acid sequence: CASSFDGDSYYEQYF.

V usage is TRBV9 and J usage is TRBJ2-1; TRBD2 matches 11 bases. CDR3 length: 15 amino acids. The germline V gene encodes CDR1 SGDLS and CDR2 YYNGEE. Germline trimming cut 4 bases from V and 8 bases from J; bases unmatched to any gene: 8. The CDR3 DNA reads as TGTGCCAGCAGCCCAGTGACTAGCGGGAAGGATGAGCAGTTCTTC. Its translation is CASSPVTSGKDEQFF.

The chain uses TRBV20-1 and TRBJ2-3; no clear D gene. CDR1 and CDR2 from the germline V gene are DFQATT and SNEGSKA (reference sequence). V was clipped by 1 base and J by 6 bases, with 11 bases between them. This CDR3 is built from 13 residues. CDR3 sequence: CSARAPSQDTQYF. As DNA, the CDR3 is TGCAGTGCTAGAGCCCCGTCTCAGGATACGCAGTATTTT.

The CDR3 here is CASSRGQGINSNQPQHF. The CDR3 nucleotides read TGTGCCAGCAGCCGGGGACAGGGAATTAATAGCAATCAGCCCCAGCATTTT. The V and J genes are TRBV4-2 and TRBJ1-5; 9 bases match TRBD1. V shed 4 bases, J shed 0 bases, and the junction held 7 bases outside the gene matches. The CDR3 is 17 residues long. From germline, CDR1 is LGHNA and CDR2 YNFKEQ.

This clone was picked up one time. CDR3 bases: TGTGCCAGCAGCCACATACAAGACAGGGGGCGTCGGTATGAGCAGTTCTTC. This translates into CASSHIQDRGRRYEQFF. This chain connects TRBV11-1 to TRBJ2-1; 10 bases align to TRBD1. CDR1 is SGHAT, CDR2 FQDESV, per germline (reference sequence). V lost 5 bases to trimming and J lost 8 bases; unmatched junction nucleotides: 15. The CDR3 contains 17 residues.

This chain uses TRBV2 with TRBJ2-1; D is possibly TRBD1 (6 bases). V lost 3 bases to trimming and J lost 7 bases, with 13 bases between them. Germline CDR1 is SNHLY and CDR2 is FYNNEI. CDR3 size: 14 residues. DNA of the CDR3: TGTGCCAGCAGTGATGAAACAGGGATAAATGAGCAGTTCTTC. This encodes CASSDETGINEQFF. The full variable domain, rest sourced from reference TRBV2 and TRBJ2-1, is EPEVTQTPSHQVTQMGQEVILRCVPISNHLYFYWYRQILGQKVEFLVSFYNNEISEKSEIFDDQFSVERPDGSNFTLKIRSTKLEDSAMYFCASSDETGINEQFFGPGTRLTVL.

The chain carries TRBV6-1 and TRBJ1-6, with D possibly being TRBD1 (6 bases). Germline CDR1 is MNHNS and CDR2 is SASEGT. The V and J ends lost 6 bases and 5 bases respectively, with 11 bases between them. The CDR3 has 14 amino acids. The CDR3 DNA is TGTGCCAGCAGGGACAGCATGGATAATTCACCCCTCCACTTT. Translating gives CASRDSMDNSPLHF.

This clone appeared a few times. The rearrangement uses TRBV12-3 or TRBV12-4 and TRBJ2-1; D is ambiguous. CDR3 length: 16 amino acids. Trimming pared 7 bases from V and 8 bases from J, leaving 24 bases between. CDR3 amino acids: CASTPSSGHPTDEQFF. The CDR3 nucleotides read TGTGCCAGCACCCCCTCATCGGGCCATCCCACGGATGAGCAGTTCTTC.

CDR3 sequence (DNA): TGCGCCAGCAAGTTCGACAGTAGCTCCTACGAGCAGTACTTC. Its protein is CASKFDSSSYEQYF. The genes are TRBV5-1 and TRBJ2-7; weak D call: TRBD1 (5 bases). CDR1 is SGHRS and CDR2 is YFSETQ in the germline V gene. CDR3 length: 14 residues. V lost 6 bases, J lost 0 bases, and 13 bases lay in between.

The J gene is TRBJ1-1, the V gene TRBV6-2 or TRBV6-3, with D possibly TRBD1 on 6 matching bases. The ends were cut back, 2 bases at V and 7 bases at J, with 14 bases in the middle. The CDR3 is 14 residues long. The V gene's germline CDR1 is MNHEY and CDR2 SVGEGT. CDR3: CASSYLFTGSEAFF. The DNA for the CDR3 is TGTGCCAGCAGTTACCTTTTTACAGGGAGTGAAGCTTTCTTT.

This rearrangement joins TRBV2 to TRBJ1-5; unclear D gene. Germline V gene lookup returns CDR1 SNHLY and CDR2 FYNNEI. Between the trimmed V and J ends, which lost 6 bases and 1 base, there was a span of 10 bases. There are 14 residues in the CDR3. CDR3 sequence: CASSPTRSNQPQHF. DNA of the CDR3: TGTGCCAGCAGCCCAACACGGAGCAATCAGCCCCAGCATTTT.

The CDR3 spells CSAMATSGSLSSYNEQFF. DNA of the CDR3: TGCAGTGCTATGGCCACTAGCGGGAGTCTTAGCTCCTACAATGAGCAGTTCTTC. The chain couples TRBV20-1 to TRBJ2-1; TRBD2 aligns across 11 bases. The CDR3 extends over 18 amino acids. V dropped 4 bases and J dropped 0; count of bases not matched to a gene: 11. CDR1 and CDR2 from the germline V gene are DFQATT and SNEGSKA (reference sequence).